The table lists the clone carrying this T cell receptor (beta chain) with many counts. This record belongs to a study of T cells after yellow fever vaccination. At the level of the study: It was SMART-Seq v4 Ultra Low Input that prepared the fractions with low cell numbers.

Losses at the gene ends were 5 bases for V and 5 bases for J; bases not matched to a gene: 6. The V gene's germline CDR1 is SGHTA and CDR2 FQGNSA. The CDR3 is 15 residues long. In TCRdb, the 5' RACE reads were re-called with MiXCR into one record per CDR3 protein. The data contain 250,000 or so distinct CDR3 sequences, 6.5% to 7.5% of them singletons. The sample consisted of CD4+ T cells sorted from PBMCs, taken on the day of the yellow fever booster vaccination. The chain recombines TRBV7-2 with TRBJ2-1; TRBD2 aligns across 10 bases. The TCR was taken from a young man who received the YFV17D yellow fever vaccine. CDR3 DNA: TGTGCCAGCAGCCCCTTTCTAGCGGGGGACAATGAGCAGTTCTTC. Translation gives CASSPFLAGDNEQFF.